This entry is about one TCR beta chain. Its antigen remains unidentified. The CDR3 contains 12 residues. The germline V gene has CDR1 GTSNPN and CDR2 SVGIG (reference sequence). V gave up 3 bases and J gave up 6 bases, with 9 bases separating them. The data are from a study of lymphopenia after photon versus proton radiotherapy. Sequencing was performed with immunoSEQ multiplex PCR; in TCRdb, only in-frame clones are kept and a portion is missing. The profile covers roughly 20,000 clones, with 75% to 95% appearing a single time and approximately 6.5% taken by the ten largest. Study-level findings and limits: Post-nadir diversity loss with photons came from oligoclonal expansion, particularly CD8+ Temra cells.

This clonotype was obtained from a man aged 60 to 75 with pancreatic cancer. Here the sequenced sample was peripheral blood, taken from a patient treated with photon-based radiotherapy. The V call is TRBV30, the J call TRBJ2-4; TRBD2 might be the D (7 bases). The CDR3 sequence is CAWSGGRNIQYF. The CDR3 DNA is TGTGCCTGGAGCGGGGGGCGAAACATTCAGTACTTC.